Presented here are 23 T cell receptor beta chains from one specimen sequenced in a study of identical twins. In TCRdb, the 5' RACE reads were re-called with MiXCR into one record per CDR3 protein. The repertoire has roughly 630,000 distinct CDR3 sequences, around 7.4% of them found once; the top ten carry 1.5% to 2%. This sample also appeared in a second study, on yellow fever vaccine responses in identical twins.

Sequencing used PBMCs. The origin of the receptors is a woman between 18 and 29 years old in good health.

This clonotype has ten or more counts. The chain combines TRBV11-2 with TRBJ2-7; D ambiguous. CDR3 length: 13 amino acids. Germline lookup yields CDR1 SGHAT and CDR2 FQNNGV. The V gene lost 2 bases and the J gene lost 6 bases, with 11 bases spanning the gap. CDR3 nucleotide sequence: TGTGCCAGCAGCTTATTCAATGCCGGCGAGCAGTACGTC. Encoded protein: CASSLFNAGEQYV.

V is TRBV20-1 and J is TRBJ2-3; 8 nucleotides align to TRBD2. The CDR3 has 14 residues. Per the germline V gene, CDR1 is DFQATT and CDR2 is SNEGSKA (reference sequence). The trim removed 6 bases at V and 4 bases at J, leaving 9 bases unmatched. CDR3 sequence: CSAPLDGRADTQYF. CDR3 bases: TGCAGTGCCCCCTTGGACGGGAGGGCAGATACGCAGTATTTT.

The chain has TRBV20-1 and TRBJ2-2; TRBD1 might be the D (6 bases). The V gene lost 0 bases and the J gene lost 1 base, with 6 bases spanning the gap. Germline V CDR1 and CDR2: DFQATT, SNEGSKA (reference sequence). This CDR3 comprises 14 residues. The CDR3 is CSARETGNTGELFF. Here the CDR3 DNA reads TGCAGTGCTAGAGAGACAGGGAACACCGGGGAGCTGTTTTTT.

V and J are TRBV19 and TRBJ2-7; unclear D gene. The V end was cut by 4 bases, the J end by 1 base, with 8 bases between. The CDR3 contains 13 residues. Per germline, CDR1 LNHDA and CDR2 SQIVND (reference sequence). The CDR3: CASSKGPSYEQYV. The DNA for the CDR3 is TGTGCCAGTAGTAAGGGCCCTTCCTACGAGCAGTACGTC.

CDR3 sequence reads: CSARDPRTGNTGELFF. The CDR3 DNA reads as TGCAGTGCTAGAGACCCCCGGACAGGAAACACCGGGGAGCTGTTTTTT. The chain links TRBV20-1 to TRBJ2-2, with 7 bases identical to TRBD1. The germline CDR1 and CDR2 sequences are DFQATT and SNEGSKA (reference sequence). This CDR3 contains 16 residues. J lost 2 bases, V lost 0 bases, and 6 bases had no gene match.

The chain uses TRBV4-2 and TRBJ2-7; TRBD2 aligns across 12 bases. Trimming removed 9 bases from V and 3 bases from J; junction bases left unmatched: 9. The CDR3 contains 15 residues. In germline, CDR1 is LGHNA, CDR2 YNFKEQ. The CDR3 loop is CARSTELAGGYEQYF. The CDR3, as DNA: TGTGCCAGGAGCACCGAACTAGCGGGAGGCTACGAGCAGTACTTC.

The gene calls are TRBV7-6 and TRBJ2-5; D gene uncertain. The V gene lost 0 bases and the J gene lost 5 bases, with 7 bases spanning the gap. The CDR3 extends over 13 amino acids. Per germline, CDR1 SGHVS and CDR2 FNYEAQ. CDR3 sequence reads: CASSLAASETQYF. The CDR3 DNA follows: TGTGCCAGCAGCTTAGCGGCGTCCGAGACCCAGTACTTC.

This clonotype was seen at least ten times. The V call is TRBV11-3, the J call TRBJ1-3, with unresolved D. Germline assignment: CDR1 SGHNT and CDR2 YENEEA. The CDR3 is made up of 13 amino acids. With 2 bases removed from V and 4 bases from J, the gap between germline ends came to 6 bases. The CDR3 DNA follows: TGTGCCAGCAGCTTAACTTCGGGAAACACCATATATTTT. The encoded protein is CASSLTSGNTIYF.

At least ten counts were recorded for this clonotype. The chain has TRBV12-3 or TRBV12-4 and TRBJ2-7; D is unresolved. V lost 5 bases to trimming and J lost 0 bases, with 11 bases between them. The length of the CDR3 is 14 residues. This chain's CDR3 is CASSPGDTSYEQYF. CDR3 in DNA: TGTGCCAGCAGTCCGGGTGACACCTCCTACGAGCAGTACTTC.

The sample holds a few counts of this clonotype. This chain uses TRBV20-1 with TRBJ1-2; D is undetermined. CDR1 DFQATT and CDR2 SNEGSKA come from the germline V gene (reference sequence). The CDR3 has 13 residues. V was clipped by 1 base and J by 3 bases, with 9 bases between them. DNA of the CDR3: TGCAGTGCTAGAGGGGCGGAACACTATGGCTACACCTTC. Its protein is CSARGAEHYGYTF.

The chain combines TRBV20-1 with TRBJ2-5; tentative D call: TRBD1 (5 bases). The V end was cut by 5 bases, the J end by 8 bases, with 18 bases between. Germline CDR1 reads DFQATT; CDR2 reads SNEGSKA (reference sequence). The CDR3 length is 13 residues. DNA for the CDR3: TGCAGTGCTGTACCGGGTTTTGGGGCCACCCAGTACTTC. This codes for CSAVPGFGATQYF.

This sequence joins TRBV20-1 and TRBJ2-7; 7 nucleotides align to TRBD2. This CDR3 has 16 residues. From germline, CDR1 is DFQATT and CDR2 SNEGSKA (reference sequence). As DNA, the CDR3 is TGCTGTGCTAGAGGGATGAATTGGGGGGGTAGGTACGAGCAGTACGTC. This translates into CCARGMNWGGRYEQYV.

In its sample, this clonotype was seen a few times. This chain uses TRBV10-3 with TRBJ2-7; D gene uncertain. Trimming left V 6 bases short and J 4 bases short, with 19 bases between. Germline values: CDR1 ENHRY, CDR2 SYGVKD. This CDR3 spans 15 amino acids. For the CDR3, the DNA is TGTGCCATCAGCTCGATGGGATCGTCGTCGTACGAGCAGTACTTC. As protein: CAISSMGSSSYEQYF.

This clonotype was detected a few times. DNA of the CDR3: TGTGCCAGCACCCAGGGGAGAGTGAATTCACCCCTCCACTTT. Its translation is CASTQGRVNSPLHF. This chain uses TRBV6-1 with TRBJ1-6; D is possibly TRBD1 (6 bases). Germline CDR1 reads MNHNS; CDR2 reads SASEGT. Trimming took 7 bases from V and 7 from J, leaving 14 bases between them. The CDR3 has 14 amino acids.

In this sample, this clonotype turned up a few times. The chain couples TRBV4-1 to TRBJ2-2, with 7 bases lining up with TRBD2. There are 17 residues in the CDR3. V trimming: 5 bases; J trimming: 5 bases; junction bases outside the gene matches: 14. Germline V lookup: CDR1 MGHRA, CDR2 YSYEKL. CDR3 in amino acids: CASSAPGRAAQTGELFF. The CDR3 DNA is TGCGCCAGCAGCGCCCCTGGGAGGGCGGCCCAAACCGGGGAGCTGTTTTTT.

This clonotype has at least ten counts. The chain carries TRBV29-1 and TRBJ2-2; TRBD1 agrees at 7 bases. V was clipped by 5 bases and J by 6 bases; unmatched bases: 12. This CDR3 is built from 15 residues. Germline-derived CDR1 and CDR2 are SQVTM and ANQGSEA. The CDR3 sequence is CSVSRTGLFAGELFF. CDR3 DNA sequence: TGCAGCGTTTCTCGGACAGGCCTCTTCGCCGGGGAGCTGTTTTTT.

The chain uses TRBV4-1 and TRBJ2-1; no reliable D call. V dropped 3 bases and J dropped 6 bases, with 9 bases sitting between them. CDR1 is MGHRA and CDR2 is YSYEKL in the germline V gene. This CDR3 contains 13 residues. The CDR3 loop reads CASSHGPLNEQFF. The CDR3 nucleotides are TGCGCCAGCAGCCACGGGCCCCTCAATGAGCAGTTCTTC.

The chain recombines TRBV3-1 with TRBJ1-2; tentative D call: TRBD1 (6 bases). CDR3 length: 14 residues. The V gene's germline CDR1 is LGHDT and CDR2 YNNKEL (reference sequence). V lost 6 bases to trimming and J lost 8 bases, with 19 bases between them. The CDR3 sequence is CASRIEGRQGGYTF. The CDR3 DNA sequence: TGTGCCAGCAGGATAGAAGGACGCCAGGGGGGCTACACCTTC.

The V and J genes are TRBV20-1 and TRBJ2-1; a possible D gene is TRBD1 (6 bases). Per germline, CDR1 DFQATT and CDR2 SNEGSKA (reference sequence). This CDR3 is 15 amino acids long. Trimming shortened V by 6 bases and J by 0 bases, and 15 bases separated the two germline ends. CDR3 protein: CSAKQGMSSYNEQFF. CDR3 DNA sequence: TGCAGTGCGAAACAGGGAATGAGCTCCTACAATGAGCAGTTCTTC.

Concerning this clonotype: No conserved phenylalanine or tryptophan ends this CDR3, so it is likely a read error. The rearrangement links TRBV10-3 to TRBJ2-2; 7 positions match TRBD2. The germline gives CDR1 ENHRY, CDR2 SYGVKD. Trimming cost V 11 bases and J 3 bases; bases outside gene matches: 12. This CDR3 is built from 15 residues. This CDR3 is CAARGGTEDTGELFS. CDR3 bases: TGTGCCGCCCGCGGGGGAACTGAGGACACCGGGGAGCTGTTTTCT.

CDR3 amino acids: CASSRPRQLQETQYF. CDR3 sequence (DNA): TGTGCCAGCAGTAGACCTCGACAGCTCCAAGAGACCCAGTACTTC. The chain links TRBV11-2 to TRBJ2-5; a weak D match, TRBD1 (5 bases). The CDR3 is 15 amino acids. The germline V gene encodes CDR1 SGHAT and CDR2 FQNNGV. The V gene lost 6 bases and the J gene lost 1 base, with 15 bases spanning the gap.

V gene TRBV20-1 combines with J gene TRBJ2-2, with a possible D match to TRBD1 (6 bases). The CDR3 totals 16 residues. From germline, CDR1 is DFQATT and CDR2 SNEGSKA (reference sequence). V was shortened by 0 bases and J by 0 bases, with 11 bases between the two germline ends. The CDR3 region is CSAREIGQTNTGELFF. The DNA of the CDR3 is TGCAGTGCTAGAGAGATCGGACAGACGAACACCGGGGAGCTGTTTTTT.

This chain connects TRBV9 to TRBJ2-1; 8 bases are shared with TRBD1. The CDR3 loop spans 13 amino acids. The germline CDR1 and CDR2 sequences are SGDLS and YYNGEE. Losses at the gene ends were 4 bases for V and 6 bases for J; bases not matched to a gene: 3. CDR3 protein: CASSLTGANEQFF. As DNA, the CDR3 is TGTGCCAGCAGCTTGACAGGGGCCAATGAGCAGTTCTTC.